This is a list of T cell receptor beta chains from one sample in a study of blood T cell repertoires in COVID-19. TCRdb's table, derived via immunoSEQ multiplex PCR, lists solely in-frame clones and lacks some. The sample has about 100,000 clones, approximately 88% seen once. The sample consisted of peripheral blood. Every receptor here comes from a human donor in a cohort sampled during active COVID-19. Each CDR3 is given with its conserved first and last residue. The order of the fields is V gene, J gene, clone size, D gene, CDR3 DNA, CDR3 protein. A D gene is named only where the DNA matches it firmly. Some rows have no size entry. The others give once, few or many, or a class for an expanded clone.

TRBV11-2	TRBJ2-6	few	TRBD1	TGTGCCAGCAGCTTAGGGGACAGGGTAGCCTCTGGGGCCAACGTCCTGACTTTC	CASSLGDRVASGANVLTF
TRBV19	TRBJ2-2	NA	NA	TGTGCCAGTAATATCGTTTCGGGCGGGGAGCTGTTTTTT	CASNIVSGGELFF
TRBV28	TRBJ1-5	NA	NA	TGTGCCAGCAGGAACAGTGCTGGTCAGCCCCAGCATTTT	CASRNSAGQPQHF
TRBV2	TRBJ2-1	few	NA	TGTGCCAGCAGTGAAGCGTTCCTAGCTAACAATGAGCAGTTCTTC	CASSEAFLANNEQFF
TRBV3-1/TRBV3-2	TRBJ2-7	once	NA	TGTGCCAGCAGCCAAGTTGGGTCGGGTGTTTTCGAGCAGTACTTC	CASSQVGSGVFEQYF
TRBV7-2	TRBJ2-2	once	TRBD1	TGTGCCAGCAGCCCACGACAGGGGGCGCGGACCGGGGAGCTGTTTTTT	CASSPRQGARTGELFF
TRBV15	TRBJ2-5	NA	NA	TGTGCCACCAGCAGAGATCTAAGACAGGGAGGCAGGGAGACCCAGTACTTC	CATSRDLRQGGRETQYF
TRBV29-1	TRBJ1-2	NA	TRBD1	TGCAGCGTCAAGACAGGGGACTATGGCTACACCTTC	CSVKTGDYGYTF
TRBV27	TRBJ2-5	NA	NA	TGTGCCAGCAGTAGGAGCGGCGGTCTTGAGACCCAGTACTTC	CASSRSGGLETQYF
TRBV9	TRBJ1-1	NA	TRBD1	TGTGCCAGCAGCCGTCAGGGGGCTTGGACTGAAGCTTTCTTT	CASSRQGAWTEAFF
TRBV18	TRBJ2-7	NA	TRBD2	TGTGCCAGCTCACCGTCTAGCGGCTACGAGCAGTACTTC	CASSPSSGYEQYF
TRBV12-3/TRBV12-4	TRBJ1-2	NA	NA	TGTGCCAGCAGTTATCCGGGGAATGGCTACACCTTC	CASSYPGNGYTF
TRBV30	TRBJ1-1	NA	NA	TGTGCCTGGAACGAGGCTGTCACTGAAGCTTTCTTT	CAWNEAVTEAFF
TRBV18	TRBJ2-5	NA	NA	TGTGCCAGCTCACCCGGGGTTGAAGAGACCCAGTACTTC	CASSPGVEETQYF
TRBV7-9	TRBJ1-4	NA	NA	TGTGCCAGCAGCTTATCCGGGGACTACAATGAAAAACTGTTTTTT	CASSLSGDYNEKLFF
TRBV19	TRBJ2-5	many	NA	TGTGCCAGTAGTATCGCGGGAGAGACCCAGTACTTC	CASSIAGETQYF
TRBV5-1	TRBJ2-1	NA	TRBD2	TGCGCCAGCAGGGGACTAGCGGTAAACAATGAGCAGTTCTTC	CASRGLAVNNEQFF
TRBV6-6	TRBJ2-1	NA	TRBD1	TGTGCCAGCAGACGAACAGGGGGCAATGAGCAGTTCTTC	CASRRTGGNEQFF
TRBV28	TRBJ2-3	NA	NA	TGTGCCAGCAGTCTACCGGGAGTCTCGGGGGATACGCAGTATTTT	CASSLPGVSGDTQYF
TRBV30	TRBJ2-5	NA	NA	TGTGCCTGGAGTGACCCATCAAAAAGCGGAAATCAAGAGACCCAGTACTTC	CAWSDPSKSGNQETQYF
TRBV5-5	TRBJ2-1	once	TRBD2	TGTGCCAGCAGCCCTCCGGGACTACAAAACAATGAGCAGTTCTTC	CASSPPGLQNNEQFF
TRBV28	TRBJ2-2	few	NA	TGTGCTACTCAGGGGTTGAACACCGGGGAGCTGTTTTTT	CATQGLNTGELFF
TRBV7-9	TRBJ2-1	NA	TRBD1	TGTGCCAGCAGCCTTCGGGACAGATACAATGAGCAGTTCTTC	CASSLRDRYNEQFF
TRBV5-6	TRBJ2-1	NA	NA	TGTGCCAGCAGCCATGTAGCCGTTCGCTCCTACAATGAGCAGTTCTTC	CASSHVAVRSYNEQFF
TRBV11-2	TRBJ2-1	NA	TRBD2	TGTGCCAGCAGCTTAGAGGGGGGACTAGCGTGGGACAATGAGCAGTTCTTC	CASSLEGGLAWDNEQFF
TRBV6-6	TRBJ1-1	NA	NA	TGTGCCAGCAGTTACGGGTCCCGGAGCGGTGAAGCTTTCTTT	CASSYGSRSGEAFF
TRBV4-3	TRBJ1-2	NA	TRBD1	TGCGCCAGCAGCCAAGGACAGGGCTCGGGCTATGGCTACACCTTC	CASSQGQGSGYGYTF
TRBV12-3/TRBV12-4	TRBJ2-1	NA	NA	TGTGCCAGCAGTAACCAACAGATGAGGCAGTTCTTC	CASSNQQMRQFF
TRBV7-8	TRBJ1-4	NA	TRBD1	TGTGCCAGCAGGTTAGGACAGGGGATCGGTGAAAAACTGTTTTTT	CASRLGQGIGEKLFF
TRBV9	TRBJ2-2	once	NA	TGTGCCAGCAGAGATGATAGCGTAGGGAAGCTGTTTTTT	CASRDDSVGKLFF
TRBV7-3	TRBJ1-1	once	NA	TGTGCCAGCAGCTTATCAGGGAACACTGAAGCTTTCTTT	CASSLSGNTEAFF
TRBV19	TRBJ1-1	NA	NA	TGTGCCAGTAGTATATTCGAGGAAGCTTTCTTT	CASSIFEEAFF
TRBV20-1	TRBJ2-7	NA	TRBD1	TGCAGTGCTAGTCAGACAGGGGGTATTTCCTACGAGCAGTACTTC	CSASQTGGISYEQYF
TRBV12-3/TRBV12-4	TRBJ1-1	once	NA	TGTGCCAGCTCGCGGGGTGGGAACACTGAAGCTTTCTTT	CASSRGGNTEAFF
TRBV12-3/TRBV12-4	TRBJ2-1	NA	TRBD1	TGTGCCAGCACTCTACAGGGGGCGCAGTTCTTC	CASTLQGAQFF
TRBV24-1	TRBJ2-7	once	NA	TGTGCCACCAGTGACGGTTACGAGCAGTACTTC	CATSDGYEQYF
TRBV28	TRBJ1-6	NA	TRBD1	TGTGCCAGCAGTCTCATGACAGGGCATAATTCACCCCTCCACTTT	CASSLMTGHNSPLHF
TRBV7-2	TRBJ2-1	few	NA	TGTGCCAGCAGCCCACAGTCCTATGAGCAGTTCTTC	CASSPQSYEQFF
TRBV30	TRBJ1-2	few	TRBD1	TGTGCCTGGAGTGTACGTCGGACAGGGGGTTCCTATGGCTACACCTTC	CAWSVRRTGGSYGYTF
TRBV5-6	TRBJ1-2	NA	NA	TGTGCCAGCAGCTTGGATCCGACAGCCCTCGGCTACACCTTC	CASSLDPTALGYTF
TRBV4-3	TRBJ2-6	NA	NA	TGCGCCAGCAGCCCCCTAGGACAATCTGGGGCCAACGTCCTGACTTTC	CASSPLGQSGANVLTF
TRBV3-1/TRBV3-2	TRBJ2-7	NA	NA	TGTGCCAGCAGCCGCAAGGAGAACGAGCAGTACTTC	CASSRKENEQYF
TRBV19	TRBJ2-1	NA	TRBD1	TGTGCCAGTAGTACGTCCGGGACAGCTTCCTACAATGAGCAGTTCTTC	CASSTSGTASYNEQFF
TRBV2	TRBJ2-3	NA	NA	TGTGCCAGCAGTGAAGTCAGTAGCACAGATACGCAGTATTTT	CASSEVSSTDTQYF
TRBV10-3	TRBJ1-1	NA	NA	TGTGCCGTGACAGGGAACACTGAAGCTTTCTTT	CAVTGNTEAFF